This TCR beta chain stems from a study of T cells in tumors after PD-1 blockade. Study-level background: Either cemiplimab 350 mg every 2 weeks or pembrolizumab 200 mg every 3 weeks was given. The study, taken as a whole, reports: After therapy, most expanded exhausted CD8+ clones were absent pre-treatment, suggesting clonal replacement. Peripheral recruitment is suggested, as some novel exhausted tumor clones were in pre-treatment blood.

Comment on this clone: Its target is not known.

CDR1 is LNHDA, CDR2 SQIVND, per germline (reference sequence). This CDR3 spans 15 amino acids. V was clipped by 5 bases and J by 9 bases; unmatched bases: 11. Libraries were prepared by immunoSEQ multiplex PCR; TCRdb keeps only in-frame clonotypes and omits some of them. This sample has about 10,000 clones, with around 67% found just once. The same primary tumor site was biopsied both before and after PD-1 blockade. The sample was tumor tissue, taken after anti-PD-1 treatment. The chain employs TRBV19 and TRBJ2-1; 9 bases map to TRBD2. The TCR originated in a human donor with basal cell carcinoma. This CDR3 is CASSETSGTPGEQFF. CDR3 DNA: TGTGCCAGTAGTGAGACTAGCGGAACCCCTGGTGAGCAGTTCTTC.